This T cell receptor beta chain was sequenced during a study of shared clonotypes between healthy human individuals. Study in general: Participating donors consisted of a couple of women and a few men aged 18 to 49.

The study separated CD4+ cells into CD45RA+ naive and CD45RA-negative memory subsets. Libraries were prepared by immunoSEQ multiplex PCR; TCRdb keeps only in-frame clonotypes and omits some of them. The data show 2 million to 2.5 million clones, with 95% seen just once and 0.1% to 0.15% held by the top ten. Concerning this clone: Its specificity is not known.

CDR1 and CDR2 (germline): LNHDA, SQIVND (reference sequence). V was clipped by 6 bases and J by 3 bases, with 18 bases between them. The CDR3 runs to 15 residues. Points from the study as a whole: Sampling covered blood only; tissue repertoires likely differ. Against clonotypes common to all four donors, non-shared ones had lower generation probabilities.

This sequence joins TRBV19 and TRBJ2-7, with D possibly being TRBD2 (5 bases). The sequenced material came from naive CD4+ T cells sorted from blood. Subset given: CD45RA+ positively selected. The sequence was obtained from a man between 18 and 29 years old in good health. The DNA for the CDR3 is TGTGCCAGTAGCCGAGTTCTCGGGGAAATCTACGAGCAGTACTTC. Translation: CASSRVLGEIYEQYF.